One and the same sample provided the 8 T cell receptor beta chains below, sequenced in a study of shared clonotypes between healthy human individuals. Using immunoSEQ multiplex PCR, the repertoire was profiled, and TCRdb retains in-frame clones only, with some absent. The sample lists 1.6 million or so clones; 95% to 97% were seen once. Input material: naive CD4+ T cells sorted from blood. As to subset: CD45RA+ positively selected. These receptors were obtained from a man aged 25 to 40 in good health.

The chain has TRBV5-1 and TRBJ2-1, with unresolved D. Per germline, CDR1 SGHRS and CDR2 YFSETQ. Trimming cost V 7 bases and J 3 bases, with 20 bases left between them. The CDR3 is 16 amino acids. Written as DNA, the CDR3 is TGCGCCAGCTTAGCACACCCGGATGACCTCTACAATGAGCAGTTCTTC. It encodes CASLAHPDDLYNEQFF.

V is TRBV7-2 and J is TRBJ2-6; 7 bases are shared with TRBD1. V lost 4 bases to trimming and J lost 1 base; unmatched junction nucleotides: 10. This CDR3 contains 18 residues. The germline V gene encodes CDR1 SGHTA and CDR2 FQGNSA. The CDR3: CASSYRDRQKSGANVLTF. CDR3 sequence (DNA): TGTGCCAGCAGCTACCGGGACAGACAAAAGTCTGGGGCCAACGTCCTGACTTTC.

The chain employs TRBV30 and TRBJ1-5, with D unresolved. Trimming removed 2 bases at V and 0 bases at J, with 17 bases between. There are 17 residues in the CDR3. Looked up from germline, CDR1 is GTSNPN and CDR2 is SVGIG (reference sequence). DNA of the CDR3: TGTGCCTGGAGTAACGGTCCCGAAAGATTTAGCAATCAGCCCCAGCATTTT. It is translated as CAWSNGPERFSNQPQHF. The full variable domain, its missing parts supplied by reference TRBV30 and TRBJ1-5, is SQTIHQWPATLVQPVGSPLSLECTVEGTSNPNLYWYRQAAGRGLQLLFYSVGIGQISSEVPQNLSASRPQDRQFILSSKKLLLSDSGFYLCAWSNGPERFSNQPQHFGDGTRLSIL.

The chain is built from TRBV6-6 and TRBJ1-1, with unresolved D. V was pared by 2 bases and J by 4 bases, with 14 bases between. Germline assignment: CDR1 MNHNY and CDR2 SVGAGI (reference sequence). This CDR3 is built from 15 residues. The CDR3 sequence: CASSYRRPEGTEAFF. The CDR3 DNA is TGTGCCAGCAGTTACCGTAGGCCGGAGGGCACTGAAGCTTTCTTT.

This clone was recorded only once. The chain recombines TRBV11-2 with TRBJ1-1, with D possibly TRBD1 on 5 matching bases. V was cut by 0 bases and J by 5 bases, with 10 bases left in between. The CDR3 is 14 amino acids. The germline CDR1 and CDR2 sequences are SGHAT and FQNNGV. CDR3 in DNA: TGTGCCAGCAGCTTAGACAGGGCAGCAACTGAAGCTTTCTTT. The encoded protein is CASSLDRAATEAFF.

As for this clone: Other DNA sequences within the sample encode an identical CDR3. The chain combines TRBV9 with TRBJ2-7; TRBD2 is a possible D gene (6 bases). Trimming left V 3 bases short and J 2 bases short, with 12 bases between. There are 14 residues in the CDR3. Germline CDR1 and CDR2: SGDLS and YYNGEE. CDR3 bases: TGTGCCAGCAGCGCGAGCGGGCAAGCCTACGAGCAGTACTTC. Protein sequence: CASSASGQAYEQYF.

The CDR3 is CASSSGLNEQYF. CDR3 in DNA: TGTGCCAGCAGCTCAGGACTTAACGAGCAGTACTTC. This chain joins TRBV5-4 and TRBJ2-7; a weak D match, TRBD2 (5 bases). V was trimmed by 3 bases and J by 5 bases, leaving 9 bases between them. Germline assignment: CDR1 SGHNT and CDR2 YYREEE (reference sequence). This CDR3 comprises 12 residues.

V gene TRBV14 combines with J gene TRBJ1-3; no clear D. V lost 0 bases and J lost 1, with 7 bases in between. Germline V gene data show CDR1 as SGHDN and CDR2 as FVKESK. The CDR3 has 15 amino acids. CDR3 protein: CASSQDWSSGNTIYF. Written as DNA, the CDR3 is TGTGCCAGCAGCCAAGATTGGAGTTCTGGAAACACCATATATTTT.